One T cell receptor beta chain is described in this entry. Its antigen remains unknown. This entry comes from a study of cytomegalovirus exposure and HLA in healthy donors. Study background: Of the donors genotyped, about 410 in all, 75% to 85% fell in the Caucasian-associated ancestry cluster. Points from the study as a whole: In a later analysis, HLA-C alleles had the fewest associated TCRs, DRB1 alleles the most.

Amplification used 60 Vbeta primers and 13 Jbeta primers. The method was immunoSEQ multiplex PCR; TCRdb's version includes in-frame clones alone and lacks a portion of them. This table has some 130,000 clones, about four fifths appearing once. This CDR3 comprises 17 residues. CDR1 and CDR2 (germline): LGHNA, YNFKEQ. The junction had 7 bases not matched to a gene; V was cut back by 2 bases and J by 1 base. The chain combines TRBV4-2 with TRBJ2-2; 7 bases fit TRBD2. This TCR came from a man aged 25-40 years in good health and CMV-seronegative. Specimen: PBMCs. The CDR3 region is CASSQFGKRENTGELFF. The CDR3 nucleotides are TGTGCCAGCAGCCAATTCGGCAAGCGGGAGAACACCGGGGAGCTGTTTTTT.